The 30 T cell receptor beta chains listed next were all sequenced from one sample in a study of blood T cell repertoires in COVID-19 (dated by TCRdb to the early 2020s). Library creation used the immunoSEQ multiplex PCR assay. The clones in this table, taken by TCRdb from immuneACCESS, are in-frame only. Not every clone is retained; where verified, under half of the shortfall comes from an unresolved V gene, and the cause of the rest is unknown. This sample comprises over 75,000 clones, 84% of them detected only once. About a fifth of the sample is held by the ten biggest clonotypes. The sequencing sample was made of peripheral blood. All receptors come from a woman between 50 and 59 years old with acute or convalescent COVID-19.

The rearrangement joins TRBV28 to TRBJ2-7; TRBD1 aligns across 9 bases. The V and J ends lost 8 bases and 1 base, in that order; junction bases with no gene match: 9. Germline CDR1 reads MDHEN; CDR2 reads SYDVKM. The CDR3 is 15 amino acids. CDR3 DNA sequence: TGTGCCAGCGTTCCCCCCGGGACAGGGTCCTACGAGCAGTACTTC. It is translated as CASVPPGTGSYEQYF.

The chain joins TRBV27 to TRBJ2-7; D possibly corresponds to TRBD1 (6 bases). The CDR3 loop spans 12 amino acids. Germline values: CDR1 MNHEY, CDR2 SMNVEV (reference sequence). V was cut by 5 bases and J by 6 bases, with 11 bases left in between. This CDR3 is CASSTQGFEQYF. CDR3 sequence (DNA): TGTGCCAGCAGTACCCAGGGGTTCGAGCAGTACTTC.

The chain combines TRBV6-5 with TRBJ2-7; the D gene is possibly TRBD2 (6 bases). V lost 6 bases to trimming and J lost 1 base, with 16 bases between them. The CDR3 consists of 15 residues. Looked up from germline, CDR1 is MNHEY and CDR2 is SVGAGI. The CDR3 sequence is CASSVGGFGSYEQYF. DNA of the CDR3: TGTGCCAGCAGCGTCGGGGGATTTGGGTCCTACGAGCAGTACTTC.

The chain couples TRBV6-5 to TRBJ2-7, with TRBD1 identical over 7 bases. Per the germline V gene, CDR1 is MNHEY and CDR2 is SVGAGI. This CDR3 contains 13 residues. The V segment lost 5 bases and the J segment 7 bases; nucleotides outside the gene matches: 8. Here the CDR3 reads CASSLTRGHEQYF. The CDR3 bases are TGTGCCAGCAGTCTTACAAGGGGGCATGAGCAGTACTTC.

The CDR3: CASSYGSPLNEQFF. In DNA form, the CDR3 reads TGCGCCAGCAGCTACGGGAGTCCCCTCAATGAGCAGTTCTTC. This rearrangement joins TRBV5-1 to TRBJ2-1; tentative D call: TRBD2 (6 bases). V was trimmed by 3 bases and J by 6 bases, leaving 13 bases between them. The CDR3 spans 14 residues. The germline V gene has CDR1 SGHRS and CDR2 YFSETQ.

CDR3 in amino acids: CASSLFGQNTEAFF. The DNA of the CDR3 is TGTGCCAGCAGTTTATTCGGACAGAACACTGAAGCTTTCTTT. V gene TRBV27 combines with J gene TRBJ1-1, with D possibly being TRBD1 (5 bases). Germline CDR1 is MNHEY and CDR2 is SMNVEV (reference sequence). The CDR3 is 14 residues long. V dropped 1 base and J dropped 1 base, with 7 bases sitting between them.

This clone was seen only once. This chain links TRBV7-2 with TRBJ2-1; a weak D match, TRBD2 (5 bases). The ends were cut back, 1 base at V and 6 bases at J, with 16 bases in the middle. From germline, CDR1 is SGHTA and CDR2 FQGNSA. The CDR3 is made up of 16 amino acids. In DNA form, the CDR3 reads TGTGCCAGCAGCTTAGTAGCCCAGAGGGTTTCCAATGAGCAGTTCTTC. The encoded protein is CASSLVAQRVSNEQFF.

Here the CDR3 reads CASSLGTFRDGYTF. The DNA of the CDR3 is TGTGCCAGCAGCTTGGGTACGTTTCGGGATGGCTACACCTTC. The V call is TRBV5-5, the J call TRBJ1-2; unclear D gene. CDR1 SGHKS and CDR2 YYEKEE come from the germline V gene (reference sequence). V was shortened by 0 bases and J by 6 bases, with 12 bases between the two germline ends. The length of the CDR3 is 14 residues.

As for this clone: The junction departs from germline at one end; a sequencing error may be responsible. The chain uses TRBV2 and TRBJ1-2; 7 nucleotides line up with TRBD1. The CDR3 loop spans 13 amino acids. The germline V gene has CDR1 SNHLY and CDR2 FYNNEI. The CDR3 DNA is TGTGCCAGCAGCGAAGGGGCAGGGGGTGGCTACACCTTC. As protein: CASSEGAGGGYTF.

This sequence joins TRBV10-3 and TRBJ1-4, with no clear D. V was clipped by 0 bases and J by 6 bases, with 11 bases between them. CDR1 and CDR2 from the germline V gene are ENHRY and SYGVKD. This CDR3 region has 15 residues. The CDR3 coding sequence is TGTGCCATCAGTGAGTCGGGAGAGCCTTATGAAAAACTGTTTTTT. Translated, it gives CAISESGEPYEKLFF.

The chain is built from TRBV19 and TRBJ1-1; no firm D call. Germline V gives CDR1 LNHDA, CDR2 SQIVND (reference sequence). This CDR3 spans 15 amino acids. V shed 3 bases and J shed 1 base, with 12 bases lying between them. The CDR3 region has the DNA TGTGCCAGTAGTATTTCTGCGAATCCGAACACTGAAGCTTTCTTT. Its translation is CASSISANPNTEAFF.

J is TRBJ2-5 and V is TRBV9; 9 bases agree with TRBD2. This CDR3 comprises 14 residues. V dropped 4 bases and J dropped 4; count of bases not matched to a gene: 5. Looked up from germline, CDR1 is SGDLS and CDR2 is YYNGEE. CDR3 DNA sequence: TGTGCCAGCAGCTCTAGCGGGATGCGAGAGACCCAGTACTTC. Its protein product is CASSSSGMRETQYF.

The chain has TRBV18 and TRBJ1-1; 7 bases are shared with TRBD1. The V segment lost 3 bases and the J segment 4 bases; nucleotides outside the gene matches: 2. Germline CDR1 reads KGHSH; CDR2 reads LQKENI. The length of the CDR3 is 13 residues. The CDR3 DNA follows: TGTGCCAGCTCACCGGGACAGTCCACTGAAGCTTTCTTT. Its translation is CASSPGQSTEAFF.

This chain uses TRBV5-4 with TRBJ2-3; 13 bases fit TRBD2. Germline lookup yields CDR1 SGHNT and CDR2 YYREEE (reference sequence). V lost 0 bases to trimming and J lost 4 bases; unmatched junction nucleotides: 5. The CDR3 runs to 17 residues. The CDR3 loop is CASSLGLAGGAADTQYF. CDR3 nucleotide sequence: TGTGCCAGCAGCTTGGGACTAGCGGGAGGAGCGGCAGATACGCAGTATTTT.

V gene TRBV6-2 or TRBV6-3 combines with J gene TRBJ1-1; D possibly corresponds to TRBD1 (5 bases). The CDR3 is 14 amino acids. V gave up 3 bases and J gave up 5 bases, with 13 bases separating them. Germline-derived CDR1 and CDR2 are MNHEY and SVGEGT. The CDR3 region is CASSYSAGWTEAFF. The CDR3 DNA reads TGTGCCAGCAGTTATTCGGCAGGGTGGACTGAAGCTTTCTTT.

V and J are TRBV10-2 and TRBJ2-6, with D unresolved. Trimming cost V 0 bases and J 0 bases, with 6 bases left between them. In germline, CDR1 is WSHSY, CDR2 SAAADI. The CDR3 is 16 residues long. CDR3 residues: CASSESAVSGANVLTF. Written as DNA, the CDR3 is TGCGCCAGCAGTGAGTCGGCGGTCTCTGGGGCCAACGTCCTGACTTTC.

The chain recombines TRBV14 with TRBJ2-7, with a weak D call TRBD2 (5 bases). Trimming took 0 bases from V and 0 from J, leaving 15 bases between them. The CDR3 covers 17 residues. Germline CDR1 is SGHDN and CDR2 is FVKESK. CDR3 nucleotides: TGTGCCAGCAGCCAAGATATCACGCGGGTAGACTCCTACGAGCAGTACTTC. Its protein is CASSQDITRVDSYEQYF. The full variable domain, rest sourced from reference TRBV14 and TRBJ2-7, is EAGVTQFPSHSVIEKGQTVTLRCDPISGHDNLYWYRRVMGKEIKFLLHFVKESKQDESGMPNNRFLAERTGGTYSTLKVQPAELEDSGVYFCASSQDITRVDSYEQYFGPGTRLTVT.

With respect to this clone: This sample includes further DNA sequences coding for the same CDR3. The DNA for the CDR3 is TGTGCCAGCAGCGTTCCCGCGGGGGGGGCGAACACCGGGGAGCTGTTTTTT. Protein sequence: CASSVPAGGANTGELFF. The chain links TRBV9 to TRBJ2-2; 9 bases are a match to TRBD2. Trimming took 2 bases from V and 0 from J; bases not matched to a gene: 5. The CDR3 is made up of 17 amino acids. Germline V gene data show CDR1 as SGDLS and CDR2 as YYNGEE. Supplemented by reference TRBV9 and TRBJ2-2, the full variable domain reads DSGVTQTPKHLITATGQRVTLRCSPRSGDLSVYWYQQSLDQGLQFLIQYYNGEERAKGNILERFSAQQFPDLHSELNLSSLELGDSALYFCASSVPAGGANTGELFFGEGSRLTVL.

The rearrangement links TRBV18 to TRBJ2-7; a weak D match, TRBD2 (6 bases). The V gene's germline CDR1 is KGHSH and CDR2 LQKENI. The CDR3 extends over 14 amino acids. Trimming shortened V by 5 bases and J by 2 bases, and 13 bases separated the two germline ends. DNA for the CDR3: TGTGCCAGCTCAACCGGGACTTCCACCTACGAGCAGTACTTC. This encodes CASSTGTSTYEQYF.

V is TRBV7-9 and J is TRBJ2-1; 11 nucleotides agree with TRBD2. The CDR3 covers 15 residues. Losses at the gene ends were 6 bases for V and 7 bases for J; bases not matched to a gene: 8. CDR1 and CDR2 from the germline V gene are SEHNR and FQNEAQ (reference sequence). Written as DNA, the CDR3 is TGTGCCAGCAGTCCCGGACTAGCGGGCAGGAATGAGCAGTTCTTC. Residues: CASSPGLAGRNEQFF.

The chain links TRBV12-5 to TRBJ1-5, with unresolved D. This CDR3 comprises 13 residues. V was shortened by 1 base and J by 6 bases, with 7 bases between the two germline ends. Germline V gene lookup returns CDR1 LGHNT and CDR2 FRNRAP. The CDR3 loop is CASGLAPSQPQHF. CDR3 in DNA: TGTGCTAGTGGTTTGGCCCCGAGTCAGCCCCAGCATTTT.

The rearrangement links TRBV9 to TRBJ2-1, with 8 bases aligning to TRBD2. From germline, CDR1 is SGDLS and CDR2 YYNGEE. Losses at the gene ends were 4 bases for V and 1 base for J; bases not matched to a gene: 7. This CDR3 region has 16 residues. The CDR3 DNA reads as TGTGCCAGCAGCCCGGGGGGGGGCCTTTCCTACAATGAGCAGTTCTTC. It encodes CASSPGGGLSYNEQFF.

J is TRBJ2-7 and V is TRBV19, with 9 bases aligning to TRBD2. V dropped 2 bases and J dropped 2; count of bases not matched to a gene: 4. Germline CDR1 and CDR2: LNHDA and SQIVND (reference sequence). This CDR3 contains 15 residues. The CDR3 DNA follows: TGTGCCAGTAGTATATCTGCGGGAGGGCCCTACGAGCAGTACTTC. Translated: CASSISAGGPYEQYF. The whole variable domain, filled in from reference TRBV19 and TRBJ2-7, reads DGGITQSPKYLFRKEGQNVTLSCEQNLNHDAMYWYRQDPGQGLRLIYYSQIVNDFQKGDIAEGYSVSREKKESFPLTVTSAQKNPTAFYLCASSISAGGPYEQYFGPGTRLTVT.

This clone has only one observation. J is TRBJ2-5 and V is TRBV5-1; D is perhaps TRBD2 (6 bases). The CDR3 has 15 amino acids. CDR1 and CDR2 (germline): SGHRS, YFSETQ. With 9 bases removed from V and 5 bases from J, the gap between germline ends came to 23 bases. CDR3 in amino acids: CATQKEGIPGETQYF. The CDR3 nucleotides are TGCGCCACCCAGAAGGAGGGCATACCTGGGGAGACCCAGTACTTC.

The V and J genes are TRBV27 and TRBJ2-7; no reliable D call. Germline CDR1 is MNHEY and CDR2 is SMNVEV (reference sequence). V dropped 5 bases and J dropped 0 bases, with 8 bases sitting between them. This CDR3 is built from 13 residues. CDR3 sequence (DNA): TGTGCCAGCAGTCGAACGAGCTCCTACGAGCAGTACTTC. Amino acids: CASSRTSSYEQYF.

This sequence joins TRBV7-2 and TRBJ1-1, with a weak D call TRBD1 (6 bases). Germline V lookup: CDR1 SGHTA, CDR2 FQGNSA. This CDR3 has 14 amino acids. Trimming shortened V by 5 bases and J by 7 bases, and 17 bases separated the two germline ends. CDR3 bases: TGTGCCAGCAGCGATACGGGGGGCATTTTTGAAGCTTTCTTT. Residues: CASSDTGGIFEAFF. The whole variable domain, remainder taken from reference TRBV7-2 and TRBJ1-1, is GAGVSQSPSNKVTEKGKDVELRCDPISGHTALYWYRQSLGQGLEFLIYFQGNSAPDKSGLPSDRFSAERTGGSVSTLTIQRTQQEDSAVYLCASSDTGGIFEAFFGQGTRLTVV.

This rearrangement joins TRBV7-6 to TRBJ1-6; D may be TRBD1 (6 bases). The CDR3 is made up of 18 amino acids. Germline V lookup: CDR1 SGHVS, CDR2 FNYEAQ. Between the trimmed V and J ends, which lost 1 base and 0 bases, there was a span of 13 bases. The CDR3 DNA is TGTGCCAGCAGCTTAGGTGGCAGGGGAAGCTCCTATAATTCACCCCTCCACTTT. It is translated as CASSLGGRGSSYNSPLHF.

This chain links TRBV30 with TRBJ1-1; no clear D gene. CDR3 length: 14 amino acids. V was shortened by 3 bases and J by 5 bases, with 16 bases between the two germline ends. The germline V gene has CDR1 GTSNPN and CDR2 SVGIG (reference sequence). The CDR3 nucleotides read TGTGCCTGGAGGGTGGGAGGGAGTGGAACTGAAGCTTTCTTT. This sequence encodes CAWRVGGSGTEAFF.

The count of this clone is one. Here the CDR3 reads CASSISGGRSEAFF. CDR3 nucleotides: TGTGCCAGTAGTATATCAGGGGGCAGGAGTGAAGCTTTCTTT. This rearrangement joins TRBV19 to TRBJ1-1; 8 bases map to TRBD1. Germline CDR1 and CDR2: LNHDA and SQIVND (reference sequence). The CDR3 totals 14 residues. The V gene end was trimmed by 2 bases and the J gene end by 7 bases; junction bases not matched to a gene: 6. Full variable domain (outside the CDR3, taken from reference TRBV19 and TRBJ1-1): DGGITQSPKYLFRKEGQNVTLSCEQNLNHDAMYWYRQDPGQGLRLIYYSQIVNDFQKGDIAEGYSVSREKKESFPLTVTSAQKNPTAFYLCASSISGGRSEAFFGQGTRLTVV.

The chain joins TRBV19 to TRBJ2-1; 9 nucleotides align to TRBD2. This CDR3 region has 15 residues. The germline gives CDR1 LNHDA, CDR2 SQIVND (reference sequence). With V trimmed by 4 bases and J by 5 bases, 6 bases remained unmatched. The CDR3, as DNA: TGTGCCAGTAGTAGGAATAGCGGGAGCCACAATGAGCAGTTCTTC. Translation: CASSRNSGSHNEQFF.